The clone carrying this T cell receptor (beta chain) was seen a few times. Amplification yielded TCR beta CDR3 regions, with RNA transcripts as the source. Using the HTBI primer set, a first-round RT-PCR was run on the TCR CDR3. TCRdb re-analysed the multiplex PCR reads in MiXCR, keeping a single row per CDR3 protein. Of 700,000 or so distinct CDR3 sequences listed, roughly 15% are singletons. The sample comes from a study of T cells in Graves' hyperthyroidism and ophthalmopathy. Germline CDR1 and CDR2: LGHNT and FRNRAP. V was clipped by 5 bases and J by 6 bases; unmatched bases: 5. The CDR3 is 15 residues long.

The chain combines TRBV12-5 with TRBJ1-5, with 12 nucleotides matching TRBD1. The sample consisted of blood. This TCR derives from a man younger than 35 with Graves' hyperthyroidism. The CDR3 loop is CASGTGQGAVQPQHF. CDR3 in DNA: TGTGCTAGTGGTACGGGACAGGGGGCTGTTCAGCCCCAGCATTTT.